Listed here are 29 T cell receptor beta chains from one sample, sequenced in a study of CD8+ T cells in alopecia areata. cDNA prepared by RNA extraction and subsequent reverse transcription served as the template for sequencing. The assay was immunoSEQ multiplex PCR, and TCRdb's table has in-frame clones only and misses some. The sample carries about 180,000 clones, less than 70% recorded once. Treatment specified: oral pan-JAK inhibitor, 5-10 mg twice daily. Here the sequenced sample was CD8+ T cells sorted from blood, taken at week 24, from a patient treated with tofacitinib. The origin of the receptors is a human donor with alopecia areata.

The CDR3 DNA reads as TGCGCCAGCAGTGTTGCGGGGGAGACAGATACGCAGTATTTT. Translated, it gives CASSVAGETDTQYF. The chain links TRBV5-1 to TRBJ2-3; 7 bases map to TRBD2. V trimming: 5 bases; J trimming: 3 bases; junction bases outside the gene matches: 6. CDR1 and CDR2 from the germline V gene are SGHRS and YFSETQ. This CDR3 has 14 amino acids.

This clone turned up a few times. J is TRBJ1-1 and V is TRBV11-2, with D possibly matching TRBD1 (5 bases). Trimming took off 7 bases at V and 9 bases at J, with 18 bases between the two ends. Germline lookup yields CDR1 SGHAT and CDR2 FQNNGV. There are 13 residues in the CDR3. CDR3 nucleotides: TGTGCCAGCACCCATAGGGGACGGTTGCAAGCTTTCTTT. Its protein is CASTHRGRLQAFF. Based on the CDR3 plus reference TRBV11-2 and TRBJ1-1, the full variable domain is EAGVAQSPRYKIIEKRQSVAFWCNPISGHATLYWYQQILGQGPKLLIQFQNNGVVDDSQLPKDRFSAERLKGVDSTLKIQPAKLEDSAVYLCASTHRGRLQAFFGQGTRLTVV.

This CDR3 reads CASSLVGSGEQYF. CDR3 DNA sequence: TGTGCCAGCAGCTTAGTAGGTTCGGGCGAGCAGTACTTC. The chain carries TRBV7-9 and TRBJ2-7; no definite D call. CDR1 is SEHNR and CDR2 is FQNEAQ in the germline V gene (reference sequence). The CDR3 consists of 13 residues. Trimming pared 1 base from V and 6 bases from J, leaving 10 bases between.

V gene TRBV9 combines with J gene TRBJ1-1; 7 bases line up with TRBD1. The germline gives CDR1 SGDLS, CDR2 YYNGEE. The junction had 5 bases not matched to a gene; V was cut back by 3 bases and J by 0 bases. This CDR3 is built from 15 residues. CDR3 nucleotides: TGTGCCAGCAGCGCCCAGGGGGAAGTGAACACTGAAGCTTTCTTT. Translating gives CASSAQGEVNTEAFF.

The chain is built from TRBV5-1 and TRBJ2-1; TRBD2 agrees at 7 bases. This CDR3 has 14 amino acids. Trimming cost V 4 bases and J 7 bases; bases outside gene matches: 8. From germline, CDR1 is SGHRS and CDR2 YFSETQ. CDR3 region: CASSPGTNLNEQFF. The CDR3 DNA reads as TGCGCCAGCAGCCCCGGGACTAACCTTAATGAGCAGTTCTTC.

In DNA form, the CDR3 reads TGTGCCAGCAGCTATAATGACAGGGGAAGCACAGATACGCAGTATTTT. It specifies CASSYNDRGSTDTQYF. V is TRBV5-6 and J is TRBJ2-3; TRBD1 matches at 8 bases. Germline loops: CDR1 SGHDT, CDR2 YYEEEE. V dropped 3 bases and J dropped 0; count of bases not matched to a gene: 6. This CDR3 comprises 16 residues.

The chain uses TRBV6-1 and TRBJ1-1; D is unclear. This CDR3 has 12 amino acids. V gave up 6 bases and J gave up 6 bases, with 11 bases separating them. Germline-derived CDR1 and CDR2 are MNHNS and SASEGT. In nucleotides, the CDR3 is TGTGCCAGCAGGACCCCTCGAGCTGAAGCTTTCTTT. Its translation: CASRTPRAEAFF.

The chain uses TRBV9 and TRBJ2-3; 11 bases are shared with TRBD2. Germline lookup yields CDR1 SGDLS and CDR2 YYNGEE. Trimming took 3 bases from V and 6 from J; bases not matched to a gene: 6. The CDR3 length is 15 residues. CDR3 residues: CASSGSGGALDTQYF. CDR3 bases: TGTGCCAGCAGCGGTAGCGGGGGGGCGTTGGATACGCAGTATTTT.

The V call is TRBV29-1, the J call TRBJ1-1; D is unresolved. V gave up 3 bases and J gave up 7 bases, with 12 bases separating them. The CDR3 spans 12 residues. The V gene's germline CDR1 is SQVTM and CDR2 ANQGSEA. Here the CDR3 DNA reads TGCAGCGTTGATGAGGATGGCCTTGAAGCTTTCTTT. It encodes CSVDEDGLEAFF.

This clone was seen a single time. In nucleotides, the CDR3 is TGTGCCAGCAGCTCCAGACAGGCGTTCTATGGCTACACCTTC. Translation: CASSSRQAFYGYTF. This chain connects TRBV13 to TRBJ1-2, with a tentative D call TRBD1 (6 bases). CDR1 and CDR2 from the germline V gene are PRHDT and FYEKMQ (reference sequence). The CDR3 length is 14 residues. Deletions cut 4 bases from V and 4 bases from J, with 13 bases between.

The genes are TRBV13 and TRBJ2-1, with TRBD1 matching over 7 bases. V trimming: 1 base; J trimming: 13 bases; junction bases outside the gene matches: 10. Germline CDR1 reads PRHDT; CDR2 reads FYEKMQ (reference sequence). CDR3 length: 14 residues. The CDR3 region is CASSLDGTAEVQFF. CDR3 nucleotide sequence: TGTGCCAGCAGCTTAGATGGGACAGCCGAAGTTCAGTTCTTC.

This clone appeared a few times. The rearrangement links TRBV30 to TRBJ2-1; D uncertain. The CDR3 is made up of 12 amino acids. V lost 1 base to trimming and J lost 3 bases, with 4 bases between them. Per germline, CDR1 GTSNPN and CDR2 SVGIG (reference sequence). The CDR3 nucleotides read TGTGCCTGGAGTGGGGACTACAATGAGCAGTTCTTC. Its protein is CAWSGDYNEQFF. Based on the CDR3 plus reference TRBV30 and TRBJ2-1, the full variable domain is SQTIHQWPATLVQPVGSPLSLECTVEGTSNPNLYWYRQAAGRGLQLLFYSVGIGQISSEVPQNLSASRPQDRQFILSSKKLLLSDSGFYLCAWSGDYNEQFFGPGTRLTVL.

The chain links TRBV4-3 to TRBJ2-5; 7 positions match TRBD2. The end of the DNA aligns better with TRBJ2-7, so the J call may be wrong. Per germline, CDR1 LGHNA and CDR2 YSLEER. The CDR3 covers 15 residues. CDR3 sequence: CASSQGQAGRYEQYF. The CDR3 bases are TGCGCCAGCAGCCAAGGACAAGCGGGGAGATACGAGCAGTACTTC.

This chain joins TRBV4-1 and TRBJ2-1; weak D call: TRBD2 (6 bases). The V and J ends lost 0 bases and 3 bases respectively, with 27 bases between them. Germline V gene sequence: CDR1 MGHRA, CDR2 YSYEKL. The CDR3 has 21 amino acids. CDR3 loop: CASSQDSSASGGVGVYNEQFF. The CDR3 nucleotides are TGCGCCAGCAGCCAAGATAGTTCAGCATCAGGCGGGGTGGGGGTCTACAATGAGCAGTTCTTC.

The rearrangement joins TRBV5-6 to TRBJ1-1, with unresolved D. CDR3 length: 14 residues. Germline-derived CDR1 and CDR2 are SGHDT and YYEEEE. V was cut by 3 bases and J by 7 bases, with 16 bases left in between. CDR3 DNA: TGTGCCAGCAGCTCGCTTTCGTCGGGCGATGAAGCTTTCTTT. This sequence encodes CASSSLSSGDEAFF.

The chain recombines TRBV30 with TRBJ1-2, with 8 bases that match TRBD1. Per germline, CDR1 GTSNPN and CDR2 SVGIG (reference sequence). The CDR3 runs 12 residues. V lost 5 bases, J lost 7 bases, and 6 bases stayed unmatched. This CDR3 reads CAWDRGGGGYTF. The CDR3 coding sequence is TGTGCCTGGGACAGGGGAGGAGGTGGCTACACCTTC.

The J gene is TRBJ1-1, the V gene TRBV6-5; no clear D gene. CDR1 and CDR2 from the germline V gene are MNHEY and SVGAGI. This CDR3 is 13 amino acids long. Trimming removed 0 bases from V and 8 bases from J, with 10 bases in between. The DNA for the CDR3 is TGTGCCAGCAGTTACTCGTTCGGGTCCGAAGCTTTCTTT. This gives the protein CASSYSFGSEAFF.

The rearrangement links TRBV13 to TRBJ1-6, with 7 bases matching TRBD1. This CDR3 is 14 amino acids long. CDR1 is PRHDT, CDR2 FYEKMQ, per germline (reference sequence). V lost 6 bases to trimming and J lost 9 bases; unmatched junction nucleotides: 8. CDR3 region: CASSFTGDGSPLHF. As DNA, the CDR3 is TGTGCCAGCAGTTTTACAGGGGACGGTTCACCCCTCCACTTT.

For the CDR3, the DNA is TGTGCCTGGAGTGTTGGGGGTTTCACTGAAGCTTTCTTT. Amino acid sequence: CAWSVGGFTEAFF. The chain uses TRBV30 and TRBJ1-1; maybe TRBD1 (5 bases). Germline assignment: CDR1 GTSNPN and CDR2 SVGIG (reference sequence). This CDR3 spans 13 amino acids. V was pared by 0 bases and J by 4 bases, with 9 bases between.

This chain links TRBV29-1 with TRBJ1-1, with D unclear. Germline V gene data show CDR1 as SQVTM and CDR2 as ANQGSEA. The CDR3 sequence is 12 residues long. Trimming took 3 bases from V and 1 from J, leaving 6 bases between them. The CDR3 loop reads CSVDFRNTEAFF. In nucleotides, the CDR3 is TGCAGCGTTGATTTTAGGAACACTGAAGCTTTCTTT.

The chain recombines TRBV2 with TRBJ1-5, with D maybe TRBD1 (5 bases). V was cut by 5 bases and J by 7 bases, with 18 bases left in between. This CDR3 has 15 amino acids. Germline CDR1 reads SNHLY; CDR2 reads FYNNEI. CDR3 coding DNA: TGTGCCAGCAGTTCATCCGGGGCCTTGGGACAGCCCCAGCATTTT. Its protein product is CASSSSGALGQPQHF.

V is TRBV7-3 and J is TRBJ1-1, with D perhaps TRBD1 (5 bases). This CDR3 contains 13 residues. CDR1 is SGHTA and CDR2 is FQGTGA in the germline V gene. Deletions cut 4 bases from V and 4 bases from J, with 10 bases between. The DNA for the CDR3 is TGTGCCAGCAGCTATACAGGTTTCACTGAAGCTTTCTTT. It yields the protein CASSYTGFTEAFF.

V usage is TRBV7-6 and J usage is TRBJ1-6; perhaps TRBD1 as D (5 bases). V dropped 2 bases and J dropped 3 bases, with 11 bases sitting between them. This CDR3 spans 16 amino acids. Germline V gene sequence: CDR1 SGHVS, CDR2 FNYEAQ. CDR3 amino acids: CASSLTSDSYNSPLHF. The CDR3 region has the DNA TGTGCCAGCAGCTTAACTTCTGACAGCTATAATTCACCCCTCCACTTT.

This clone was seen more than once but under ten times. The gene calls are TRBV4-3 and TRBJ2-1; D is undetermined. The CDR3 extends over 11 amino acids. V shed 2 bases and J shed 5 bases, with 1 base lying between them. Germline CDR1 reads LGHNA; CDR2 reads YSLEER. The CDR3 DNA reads TGCGCCAGCAGCCAACACAATGAGCAGTTCTTC. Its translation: CASSQHNEQFF.

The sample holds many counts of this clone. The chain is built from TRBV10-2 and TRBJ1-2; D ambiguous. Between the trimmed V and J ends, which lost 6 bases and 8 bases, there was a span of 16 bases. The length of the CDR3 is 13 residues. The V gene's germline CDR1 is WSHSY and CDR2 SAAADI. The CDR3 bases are TGCGCCAGCAGAGAAGGGCAGCCGGGGGGCTACACCTTC. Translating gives CASREGQPGGYTF.

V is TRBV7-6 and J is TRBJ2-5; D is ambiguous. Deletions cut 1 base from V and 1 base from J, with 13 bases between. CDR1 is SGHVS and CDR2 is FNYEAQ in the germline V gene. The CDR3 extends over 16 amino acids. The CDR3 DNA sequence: TGTGCCAGCAGCTTAGGGAACCCGGGTATCCAAGAGACCCAGTACTTC. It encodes CASSLGNPGIQETQYF.

In DNA, the CDR3 is TGTGCCAGCAGAGCTGGGACAACCTACGAGCAGTACTTC. The encoded protein is CASRAGTTYEQYF. The V gene is TRBV11-2, the J gene TRBJ2-7; D possibly corresponds to TRBD1 (6 bases). The CDR3 runs to 13 residues. Per germline, CDR1 SGHAT and CDR2 FQNNGV. V lost 6 bases and J lost 2, with 11 bases in between.

For the CDR3, the DNA is TGTGCCAGCAGTTTACGGGGGAGTCTGACTGAAGCTTTCTTT. As protein: CASSLRGSLTEAFF. The chain uses TRBV27 and TRBJ1-1; TRBD1 is a possible D gene (5 bases). There are 14 residues in the CDR3. V dropped 2 bases and J dropped 5 bases, with 12 bases sitting between them. CDR1 MNHEY and CDR2 SMNVEV come from the germline V gene (reference sequence).

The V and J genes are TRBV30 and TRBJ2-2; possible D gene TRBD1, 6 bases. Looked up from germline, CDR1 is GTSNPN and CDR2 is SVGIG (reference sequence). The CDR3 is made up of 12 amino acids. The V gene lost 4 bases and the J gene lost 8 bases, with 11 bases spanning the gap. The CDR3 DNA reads TGTGCCTGGACCCCCGGACAGGGGGAGCTGTTTTTT. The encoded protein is CAWTPGQGELFF.